This is a list of T cell receptor beta chains from one sample in a study of blood T cell repertoires in COVID-19. The table came from immunoSEQ multiplex PCR; TCRdb's copy has only in-frame clones and leaves some out. The sample lists roughly 200,000 clones; roughly 91% were seen once. Sample: peripheral blood. The receptors derive from a man aged 35 to 55 with active or convalescent COVID-19. The conserved cysteine and the conserved F or W are not part of the CDR3 here.

j_call: TRBJ1-2; v_call: TRBV14; cdr3_aa: ASSQLVEGGYT
j_call: TRBJ2-2; v_call: TRBV18; cdr3_aa: ASSPGQVQVDTGELF
j_call: TRBJ1-3; v_call: TRBV19; cdr3_aa: ASSIDPETGSFSGNTIY
j_call: TRBJ2-3; v_call: TRBV19; cdr3_aa: ASSMTITDTQY
j_call: TRBJ1-4; v_call: TRBV20-1; cdr3_aa: SASPLGIYEKLF
j_call: TRBJ1-2; v_call: TRBV7-2; cdr3_aa: ASSRQPNYGYT
j_call: TRBJ2-7; v_call: TRBV5-1; cdr3_aa: ASSLDTTYEQY
j_call: TRBJ2-3; v_call: TRBV11-3; cdr3_aa: ASSSGGRIWTDTQY
j_call: TRBJ2-1; v_call: TRBV30; cdr3_aa: AWSVGGYNEQF
j_call: TRBJ1-5; v_call: TRBV27; cdr3_aa: ASSPGLHQPQH